The next 23 T cell receptor beta chains were all read from a single sample in a study of blood T cell repertoires in COVID-19 (TCRdb year 2020). Library preparation used the immunoSEQ multiplex PCR assay. This is the immuneACCESS table as TCRdb keeps it, with only in-frame sequences that have V and J called. A part of the clones is gone; compared with another copy, unresolved V genes explain less than half, and the rest is unexplained. The sample table lists some 380,000 clones, about 87% of them with a count of one. The top ten clones comprise under 1.5% of the sample. The sample taken for sequencing was PBMCs or T cells enriched from blood (not recorded which). These receptors all come from a man under 40 who had recovered from COVID-19.

This rearrangement joins TRBV12-3 or TRBV12-4 to TRBJ2-2; D may be TRBD2 (6 bases). Trimming cost V 8 bases and J 6 bases, with 7 bases left between them. The CDR3 totals 11 residues. The CDR3 DNA is TGTGCCAGCCAGCGGGCCGGGGAGCTGTTTTTT. It yields the protein CASQRAGELFF.

The chain employs TRBV6-2 or TRBV6-3 and TRBJ1-5, with D possibly TRBD1 on 5 matching bases. The V gene's germline CDR1 is MNHEY and CDR2 SVGEGT. Trimming cost V 3 bases and J 2 bases, with 20 bases left between them. The CDR3 loop spans 18 amino acids. The CDR3 DNA follows: TGTGCCAGCAGTTATGAGGAAGGGGTACAAATCGGCAATCAGCCCCAGCATTTT. As protein: CASSYEEGVQIGNQPQHF.

This clone was counted a single time. J is TRBJ2-1 and V is TRBV5-1; 10 bases align to TRBD2. V lost 0 bases and J lost 10; bases outside the gene matches: 7. The CDR3 length is 15 residues. Germline CDR1 is SGHRS and CDR2 is YFSETQ. The CDR3 region has the DNA TGCGCCAGCAGCTTGGGTTTTAGCGGGGGGCCCGAGCAGTTCTTC. This codes for CASSLGFSGGPEQFF.

CDR3 amino acids: CASRSTKNARGGYTF. The CDR3 DNA reads TGTGCCAGCAGATCCACCAAAAACGCCCGAGGGGGCTACACCTTC. This chain uses TRBV27 with TRBJ1-2; D is unclear. Germline loops: CDR1 MNHEY, CDR2 SMNVEV (reference sequence). The CDR3 loop spans 15 amino acids. Trimming took off 6 bases at V and 8 bases at J, with 22 bases between the two ends.

The chain has TRBV7-2 and TRBJ2-7, with D perhaps matching TRBD1 (6 bases). CDR3 length: 14 amino acids. Germline values: CDR1 SGHTA, CDR2 FQGNSA. V was cut by 6 bases and J by 0 bases, with 12 bases left in between. This CDR3 reads CASRQGGHSYEQYF. In nucleotides, the CDR3 is TGTGCCAGCAGACAGGGTGGACACTCCTACGAGCAGTACTTC.

A single count supports this clone. The V and J genes are TRBV7-9 and TRBJ1-4; a weak D match, TRBD1 (6 bases). Trimming took off 4 bases at V and 0 bases at J, with 12 bases between the two ends. Germline loops: CDR1 SEHNR, CDR2 FQNEAQ (reference sequence). The length of the CDR3 is 16 residues. In DNA form, the CDR3 reads TGTGCCAGCAGCTCAGGGGAGTCGGCAACTAATGAAAAACTGTTTTTT. This codes for CASSSGESATNEKLFF.

This chain joins TRBV19 and TRBJ2-2, with 8 nucleotides matching TRBD1. This CDR3 is built from 15 residues. Germline CDR1 reads LNHDA; CDR2 reads SQIVND (reference sequence). The V and J ends lost 9 bases and 8 bases, in that order; junction bases with no gene match: 14. The CDR3 region has the DNA TGTGCCAGCCGCGGACAGGGTTCCGCCTGGGGGGAGCTGTTTTTT. This sequence encodes CASRGQGSAWGELFF.

V and J are TRBV7-9 and TRBJ2-1; 14 bases agree with TRBD2. CDR1 is SEHNR and CDR2 is FQNEAQ in the germline V gene (reference sequence). The CDR3 consists of 17 residues. The V gene end was trimmed by 4 bases and the J gene end by 5 bases; junction bases not matched to a gene: 7. The CDR3: CASSSGLAGGYDNEQFF. CDR3 nucleotides: TGTGCCAGCAGCTCCGGACTAGCGGGGGGATACGACAATGAGCAGTTCTTC.

A remark on this clone: The same CDR3 is also encoded by other DNA sequences in this sample. The chain uses TRBV18 and TRBJ1-5; D perhaps matches TRBD1 (6 bases). CDR1 KGHSH and CDR2 LQKENI come from the germline V gene. CDR3 length equals 13 residues. Trimming cost V 3 bases and J 4 bases, with 7 bases left between them. The CDR3 spells CASSPDRNQPQHF. CDR3 coding DNA: TGTGCCAGCTCACCGGACAGAAATCAGCCCCAGCATTTT.

V and J are TRBV9 and TRBJ1-3, with 7 nucleotides matching TRBD1. J gave up 1 base and V 0 bases, and 7 bases lay outside the gene matches. Germline lookup yields CDR1 SGDLS and CDR2 YYNGEE. This CDR3 comprises 17 residues. The CDR3 bases are TGTGCCAGCAGCGTAGAGGTAGGGGGCGCATCTGGAAACACCATATATTTT. This sequence encodes CASSVEVGGASGNTIYF.

This clone was seen a single time. V usage is TRBV7-9 and J usage is TRBJ2-7; possible D gene TRBD2, 7 bases. Trimming removed 1 base from V and 0 bases from J, with 10 bases in between. Germline V lookup: CDR1 SEHNR, CDR2 FQNEAQ (reference sequence). The CDR3 covers 15 residues. The CDR3 sequence is CASSLGAGASYEQYF. The DNA for the CDR3 is TGTGCCAGCAGCTTAGGGGCGGGGGCCTCCTACGAGCAGTACTTC.

This chain joins TRBV7-9 and TRBJ2-1, with no clear D. Germline V gives CDR1 SEHNR, CDR2 FQNEAQ (reference sequence). Trimming took off 1 base at V and 16 bases at J, with 29 bases between the two ends. The CDR3 is 17 residues long. The CDR3 spells CASSLEALAVPRTRPFF. In DNA form, the CDR3 reads TGTGCCAGCAGCTTAGAGGCTCTGGCGGTACCTCGAACACGACCCTTCTTC.

The chain joins TRBV5-1 to TRBJ2-5, with D tentatively TRBD2 (6 bases). In germline, CDR1 is SGHRS, CDR2 YFSETQ. V lost 3 bases, J lost 0 bases, and 15 bases lay in between. The CDR3 has 16 amino acids. DNA for the CDR3: TGCGCCAGCAGCTCCCGGGGCGGGATGTACCAAGAGACCCAGTACTTC. Amino acids: CASSSRGGMYQETQYF.

The chain is built from TRBV3-1 (or the pseudogene TRBV3-2) and TRBJ2-2; no reliable D call. CDR1 and CDR2 (germline): LGHDT, YNNKEL (reference sequence). This CDR3 contains 14 residues. With 5 bases removed from V and 7 bases from J, the gap between germline ends came to 14 bases. CDR3 sequence: CASSTTRSSGELFF. The CDR3 coding sequence is TGTGCCAGCAGCACAACACGGTCTAGCGGGGAGCTGTTTTTT.

V gene TRBV7-9 combines with J gene TRBJ2-7; D perhaps matches TRBD2 (6 bases). CDR3 length: 16 residues. Deletions cut 5 bases from V and 0 bases from J, with 17 bases between. In germline, CDR1 is SEHNR, CDR2 FQNEAQ (reference sequence). CDR3: CASSHPRGDPSYEQYF. The DNA of the CDR3 is TGTGCCAGCAGCCACCCGCGCGGGGATCCCTCCTACGAGCAGTACTTC.

This sequence joins TRBV11-2 and TRBJ2-7; no clear D gene. There are 13 residues in the CDR3. V was shortened by 0 bases and J by 3 bases, with 6 bases between the two germline ends. Per germline, CDR1 SGHAT and CDR2 FQNNGV. This CDR3 reads CASSLDYDYEQYF. The CDR3 coding sequence is TGTGCCAGCAGCTTAGACTATGACTACGAGCAGTACTTC.

The CDR3 bases are TGTGCCAGCAGCTTAGTTTCCGGGTCGAGTACTGAAGCTTTCTTT. It codes for CASSLVSGSSTEAFF. This sequence joins TRBV7-3 and TRBJ1-1; no clear D gene. This CDR3 spans 15 amino acids. Germline V lookup: CDR1 SGHTA, CDR2 FQGTGA. Trimming took 2 bases from V and 5 from J, leaving 15 bases between them.

This sequence joins TRBV6-5 and TRBJ1-4, with D possibly matching TRBD1 (5 bases). CDR3 length: 14 amino acids. Trimming shortened V by 7 bases and J by 8 bases, and 17 bases separated the two germline ends. Germline lookup yields CDR1 MNHEY and CDR2 SVGAGI. CDR3 sequence: CASKTGTAQEKLFF. DNA of the CDR3: TGTGCCAGCAAGACCGGGACTGCCCAGGAAAAACTGTTTTTT.

There are a few counts of this clone. This chain joins TRBV11-2 and TRBJ2-7, with 9 bases that match TRBD1. The trim removed 1 base at V and 2 bases at J, leaving 0 bases unmatched. The CDR3 totals 14 residues. The V gene's germline CDR1 is SGHAT and CDR2 FQNNGV. CDR3 sequence: CASSLGQGAYEQYF. CDR3 bases: TGTGCCAGCAGCTTAGGACAGGGGGCCTACGAGCAGTACTTC. Looking up the rest from reference TRBV11-2 and TRBJ2-7 gives the full variable domain: EAGVAQSPRYKIIEKRQSVAFWCNPISGHATLYWYQQILGQGPKLLIQFQNNGVVDDSQLPKDRFSAERLKGVDSTLKIQPAKLEDSAVYLCASSLGQGAYEQYFGPGTRLTVT.

V and J are TRBV6-5 and TRBJ2-1; possible D gene TRBD2, 5 bases. V was cut by 6 bases and J by 7 bases, with 16 bases left in between. CDR3 length equals 14 residues. Germline values: CDR1 MNHEY, CDR2 SVGAGI. In nucleotides, the CDR3 is TGTGCCAGCAGCCGGGGAATGGGCACGAATGAGCAGTTCTTC. Protein sequence: CASSRGMGTNEQFF.

The chain links TRBV6-5 to TRBJ1-2; no reliable D call. This CDR3 has 15 amino acids. Trimming took 7 bases from V and 8 from J, leaving 23 bases between them. CDR1 is MNHEY and CDR2 is SVGAGI in the germline V gene. CDR3 DNA sequence: TGTGCCAGCACTTTAGGTGAGGGTGGACGTTACGGCTACACCTTC. It is translated as CASTLGEGGRYGYTF.

In this sample, this clone turned up a few times. This chain connects TRBV30 to TRBJ1-2; the match to TRBD1 covers 8 bases. Per germline, CDR1 GTSNPN and CDR2 SVGIG (reference sequence). V gave up 0 bases and J gave up 1 base; unmatched junction bases: 7. CDR3 length: 16 amino acids. This chain's CDR3 is CAWSVQGARGNYGYTF. The CDR3, as DNA: TGTGCCTGGAGTGTGCAGGGGGCGCGGGGTAACTATGGCTACACCTTC. The full variable domain, in which reference TRBV30 and TRBJ1-2 provide the parts outside the CDR3, is SQTIHQWPATLVQPVGSPLSLECTVEGTSNPNLYWYRQAAGRGLQLLFYSVGIGQISSEVPQNLSASRPQDRQFILSSKKLLLSDSGFYLCAWSVQGARGNYGYTFGSGTRLTVV.

The chain joins TRBV10-1 to TRBJ2-5, with D unresolved. The length of the CDR3 is 14 residues. CDR1 is WNHNN and CDR2 is SYGVQD in the germline V gene (reference sequence). The V and J ends lost 5 bases and 2 bases respectively, with 12 bases between them. The CDR3 region is CASSSLREQETQYF. The CDR3 region has the DNA TGCGCCAGCAGTTCCCTCCGAGAACAAGAGACCCAGTACTTC.